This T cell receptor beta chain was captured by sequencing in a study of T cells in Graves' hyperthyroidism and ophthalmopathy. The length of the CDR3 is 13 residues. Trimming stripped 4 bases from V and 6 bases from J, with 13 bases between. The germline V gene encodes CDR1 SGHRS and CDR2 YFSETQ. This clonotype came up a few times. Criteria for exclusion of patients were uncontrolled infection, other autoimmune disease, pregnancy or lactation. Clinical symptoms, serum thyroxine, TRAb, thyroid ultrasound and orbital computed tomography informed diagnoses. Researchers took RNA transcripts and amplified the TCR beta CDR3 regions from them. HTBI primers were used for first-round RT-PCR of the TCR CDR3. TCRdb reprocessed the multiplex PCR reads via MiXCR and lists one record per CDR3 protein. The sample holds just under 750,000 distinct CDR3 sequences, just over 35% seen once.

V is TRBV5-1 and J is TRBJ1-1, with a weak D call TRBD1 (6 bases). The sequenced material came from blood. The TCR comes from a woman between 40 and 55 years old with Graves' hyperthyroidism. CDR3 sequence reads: CASSPGQNSEAFF. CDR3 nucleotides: TGCGCCAGCAGCCCCGGACAGAATTCTGAAGCTTTCTTT.